This T cell receptor (beta chain) was identified in a study of T cells in Graves' hyperthyroidism and ophthalmopathy (dated by TCRdb to between 2018 and 2021). About the study as a whole: Peripheral blood was collected at initial diagnosis, before any treatment. A discovery cohort of about 96 patients, roughly 40 with Graves' ophthalmopathy and approximately 57 with stable Graves' hyperthyroidism, was used to find distinguishing TCR V-J signatures. Whether ophthalmopathy could be predicted prospectively was tested in an independent validation cohort made up of fewer than 20 hyperthyroidism patients plus 17 patients who later progressed to ophthalmopathy. The 100 or so discovery patients were randomly split 7:3 into training and test sets. The study also compared thyroid tissue and blood T-cell repertoires from about six Graves' hyperthyroidism patients. Once sampling was done, hyperthyroidism patients were given methimazole at a starting dose of 30 mg daily, whereas ophthalmopathy patients were given high-dose intravenous methylprednisolone. TCR Vbeta CDR3 sequencing of 135 peripheral blood samples (approximately 44 ophthalmopathy, approximately 80 hyperthyroidism and roughly 17 progressor patients) is reported in the paper.

The study at large found these results: In validation, progression to ophthalmopathy was predicted by the model with nearly 71% sensitivity and roughly 76% specificity, a median of approximately 6.5 months before onset. Sample size was not statistically predetermined, and blinding of investigators to group allocation was not performed. In cross-validation, a model built on a 13 V-J signature told ophthalmopathy apart from stable hyperthyroidism with 85% to 90% sensitivity and around 84% specificity, and in testing the same model reached 80%/75%. Blood samples also contained most of the expanded thyroid clonotypes (frequency above 0.001), which suggests that blood repertoires may reflect thyroid immune responses.

This clonotype appeared many times. Its binding antigen is unknown. Base qualities are missing; no much larger clone stands one base away. Ophthalmopathy patients had moderately to severely active disease, with a Clinical Activity Score of 3 or more, a NOSPECS grade of 4 or more, and a disease duration of less than 3 months. The study excluded patients with uncontrolled infections, other autoimmune diseases, pregnancy or lactation. Diagnoses were based on clinical symptoms, serum thyroxine and TRAb, thyroid ultrasound and orbital computed tomography. PBMCs were isolated from about 10 ml of fresh peripheral blood by Ficoll-Paque density gradient centrifugation. Trizol reagent was used to extract total RNA, and RNA quality was then checked on an Agilent 2100 Bioanalyzer. Including the terminal cysteine and phenylalanine, the CDR3 comprises 16 residues. Just the 48-base CDR3 DNA is kept, in frame starting at base 1. From a lookup of the germline V gene, CDR1 and CDR2 are SNHLY and FYNNEI. The V end loses 5 bases and the J end loses 2 bases, and a stretch of 18 bases separates them.

The TCR beta CDR3 regions were amplified from RNA transcripts. For the first round of RT-PCR on the TCR CDR3, the HTBI primer set was used together with the Qiagen OneStep RT-PCR kit. A second multiplex PCR round built the libraries, followed by size selection and purification. Libraries were sequenced paired-end with 100 bp reads on an Illumina HiSeq2000. The study's processing was this. Raw data were processed with SOAPnuke, discarding reads with adapters, uncalled bases, mean Phred below 15, or no exact constant-primer or identifier match. COPE v1.2.5 was used to merge the high-quality paired reads, and each unique nucleotide sequence was defined as a clonotype. Clonotypes were aligned to IMGT TRBV, TRBD and TRBJ reference segments using MiTCR v1.1. The analysis included only V-J combinations with a frequency above 0.0001, which together covered roughly 99% of the repertoires. The TCS score was defined as F50 (clonal expansion) divided by E x V (chaos), with BLOSUM62-based TCRdist calculated between CDR3 peptides within each V-J. Welch's t-statistics and random forest reduced several hundred V-J features to roughly 13, which were used in a naive Bayes classifier (R e1071). TCRdb trimmed public reads at Q25 via fastp, called clones via MiXCR and kept in-frame beta chains. CDR3 protein duplicates are merged, each entry listing the most common genes and DNA. The V and J calls follow TCRdb's processing rather than the paper's. The sample table shows around 250,000 distinct CDR3 sequences, and approximately 24% are seen once. The ten largest clonotypes hold about 40% of the sample.

The sequenced sample was blood. Recombination linked TRBV2 to TRBJ2-5; the D gene may be TRBD1 or TRBD2, since each aligns over 6 bases. This receptor was identified in a woman in her forties with Graves' ophthalmopathy. The DNA sequence reads TGTGCCAGCAGTCCTCGGACCAAGGGGGGTCAAGAGACCCAGTACTTC. Translated, this is CASSPRTKGGQETQYF.